These T cell receptor beta chains were read from a single sample in a study of blood T cells in healthy people across ages. TCRdb ran MiXCR on the 5' RACE reads and lists one entry per CDR3 protein. Among 730,000 or so distinct CDR3 sequences listed, roughly 43% were seen once. Sequenced material: blood. These receptors were taken from a woman aged 55-69 years in good health. Each CDR3 is given with its conserved first and last residue. D genes are given only for firm matches. A clone size is listed for some rows: how often the clone was seen (once, few, many), or a class if it is expanded.

few	TRBD2	TRBV7-2	TRBJ2-1	TGTGCCAGCAGCTTAGGTCCGACTAGCGTCAATGAGCAGTTCTTC	CASSLGPTSVNEQFF
-	-	TRBV21-1	TRBJ2-5	TGTGCCAGCAGCAATCCGGGACAGGGGTACCAAGAGACCCAGTACTTC	CASSNPGQGYQETQYF
-	TRBD2	TRBV2	TRBJ2-7	TGTGCCAGCAGTACGGGACTAGTAGAGGGCGAGCAGTACTTC	CASSTGLVEGEQYF
many	-	TRBV30	TRBJ1-2	TGTGCCTGGACCCTCGACTTGGGAGGCTACACCTTC	CAWTLDLGGYTF
-	TRBD1	TRBV29-1	TRBJ2-7	TGCAGCGCAACGACCGGGACAGGTACCTACGAGCAGTACTTC	CSATTGTGTYEQYF
-	-	TRBV20-1	TRBJ2-7	TGCAGTGCTAGTTCAGGACGGGGGCGGTTTACCTTCTACGAGCAGTACTTC	CSASSGRGRFTFYEQYF
many	TRBD1	TRBV12-3/TRBV12-4	TRBJ1-2	TGTGCCAGCAGGTCAGGACAGGACTGGGGCTACACCTTC	CASRSGQDWGYTF
many	-	TRBV29-1	TRBJ2-4	TGCAGCGTTGAAGGGGCCGCACTCCGGGATCGGAAAAACATTCAGTACTTC	CSVEGAALRDRKNIQYF
few	TRBD2	TRBV2	TRBJ2-7	TGTGCCAGCAGTGGGACTAGCAGGGGTGGGCAGTACTTC	CASSGTSRGGQYF
-	TRBD2	TRBV5-1	TRBJ2-1	TGCGCCAGCAGCAGATCCGGGACTAGCCAAGACAATGAGCAGTTCTTC	CASSRSGTSQDNEQFF
few	-	TRBV6-6	TRBJ1-5	TGTGCCAGCAGGGAACACGGCAATCAGCCCCAGCATTTT	CASREHGNQPQHF
-	TRBD2	TRBV20-1	TRBJ2-7	TGCAGTGCTAGATCCCCTAGCGGGGCTAGCTACGAGCAGTACTTC	CSARSPSGASYEQYF
once	TRBD2	TRBV25-1	TRBJ2-2	TGTGCCAGCAGTGACCTAGCGGGGAGGGCCGGGGAGCTGTTTTTT	CASSDLAGRAGELFF
few	-	TRBV7-8	TRBJ2-3	TGTGCCAGCAGCTTAAAAAGGGACCCAGATACGCAGTATTTT	CASSLKRDPDTQYF
-	-	TRBV5-5	TRBJ1-2	TGTGCCAGCAGCTTGGCCAAGGCAGGGAGTGGCTACACCTTC	CASSLAKAGSGYTF
-	-	TRBV20-1	TRBJ2-2	TGCAGTGCTGGAGACAAGGGTAGCCGGAGCACCGGGGAGCTGTTTTTT	CSAGDKGSRSTGELFF
-	-	TRBV6-5	TRBJ1-1	TGTGCCAGCAGTCCTCACATGAACACTGAAGCTTTCTTT	CASSPHMNTEAFF
-	TRBD1	TRBV3-1	TRBJ2-5	TGTGCCAGCAGCCATCTCTACCAGGGGGCGCGTAATGAGCAGTACTTC	CASSHLYQGARNEQYF
-	TRBD1	TRBV18	TRBJ2-3	TGTGCCAGCTCACCACCGCAGACAGGGGCGCGGGGAGATACGCAGTATTTT	CASSPPQTGARGDTQYF
-	-	TRBV7-8	TRBJ2-2	TGTGCCAGCAGCTTACTGCAGGTATCAGACACCGGGGAGCTGTTTTTT	CASSLLQVSDTGELFF
few	-	TRBV7-2	TRBJ1-5	TGTGCCAGCAGCTGGCGGCATAATGATCAGCCCCAGCATTTT	CASSWRHNDQPQHF
-	-	TRBV18	TRBJ2-1	TGTGCCAGCTCACCACGGGGGGATCAGCAGCTAGGAACATACAATGGGCAGTTCTTC	CASSPRGDQQLGTYNGQFF
-	-	TRBV20-1	TRBJ2-1	TGCAGTGCTAGAGATCTTTACAGCACAGACAATGAGCAGTTCTTC	CSARDLYSTDNEQFF
-	-	TRBV6-5	TRBJ2-7	TGTGCCAGCAGCACTGGGACTGGGATTTCCTACGAGCAGTACTTC	CASSTGTGISYEQYF
-	-	TRBV7-3	TRBJ2-1	TGTGCCAGCAGCTCGATTCAGGAAGGGGGGAATGAGCAGTTCTTC	CASSSIQEGGNEQFF
-	-	TRBV7-8	TRBJ2-5	TGTGCCAGCAGCTTAGCTTACAGCCAAGAGACCCAGTACTTC	CASSLAYSQETQYF
-	-	TRBV4-3	TRBJ2-7	TGCGCCAGCAGCCAAGATCGAAGCGCCTACGAGCAGTACTTC	CASSQDRSAYEQYF
few	TRBD2	TRBV20-1	TRBJ2-3	TGCAGTGCTAGGGTTATAGCGGGAGATACGCAGTATTTT	CSARVIAGDTQYF
many	TRBD2	TRBV20-1	TRBJ2-3	TGCAGTGCCGCCGGGACTAAAAGCACAGATACGCAGTATTTT	CSAAGTKSTDTQYF
few	TRBD1	TRBV7-2	TRBJ1-4	TGTGCCAGCAGCTCCTTAGGGACAGATAATGAAAAACTGTTTTTT	CASSSLGTDNEKLFF
-	-	TRBV12-3/TRBV12-4	TRBJ2-3	TGTGCCAGCAGTTTAGGTCCCCCCGGAGGGGGGGCAGATACGCAGTATTTT	CASSLGPPGGGADTQYF
-	-	TRBV12-3/TRBV12-4	TRBJ1-5	TGTGCCAGCAGCCCAGGCGAACAGAATCAGCCCCAGCATTTT	CASSPGEQNQPQHF
-	TRBD1	TRBV9	TRBJ2-1	TGTGCCAGCAGCGTAGGACAGGGAGACAATGAGCAGTTCTTC	CASSVGQGDNEQFF
few	-	TRBV12-3/TRBV12-4	TRBJ1-1	TGTGCCAGCAGTTTCCTGTGGCAGGGTGGTGAAGCTTTCTTT	CASSFLWQGGEAFF
many	-	TRBV5-1	TRBJ2-3	TGCGCCAGCAGCGGTACTGGTAGGGCAGATACGCAGTATTTT	CASSGTGRADTQYF
few	TRBD2	TRBV4-2	TRBJ2-7	TGTGCCAGCAGCCAAGATGAGGCTAGCGGCGAGCAGTACTTC	CASSQDEASGEQYF
few	TRBD1	TRBV3-1	TRBJ1-2	TGTGCCAGCAGCCAAGATGGGGGGCAGGGGGTCTATGGCTACACCTTC	CASSQDGGQGVYGYTF
-	TRBD1	TRBV20-1	TRBJ2-7	TGCAGTGCTAGAGATCAGGGGGGGGACAGGGGCTACGAGCAGTACTTC	CSARDQGGDRGYEQYF
-	-	TRBV6-2/TRBV6-3	TRBJ1-5	TGTGCCAGCGGGGACTCCCCCAATCAGCCCCAGCATTTT	CASGDSPNQPQHF
-	TRBD2	TRBV6-6	TRBJ2-1	TGTGCCAGCGTAACTAGCGGGGGGGTTTACAATGAGCAGTTCTTC	CASVTSGGVYNEQFF
-	TRBD1	TRBV4-1	TRBJ2-5	TGCGCCAGCAGCCCCCTTTTCGGGACAGGGGGCTGGGAGCAGTACTTC	CASSPLFGTGGWEQYF
-	TRBD2	TRBV6-2/TRBV6-3	TRBJ2-7	TGTGCCAGCAGGGTAGCGGGAGGGAGCTACGAGCAGTACTTC	CASRVAGGSYEQYF
-	TRBD2	TRBV5-1	TRBJ2-1	TGCGCCAGCAGCTCGGCTAGCGGGGCCCACAATGAGCAGTTCTTC	CASSSASGAHNEQFF
-	-	TRBV9	TRBJ2-1	TGTGCCAGCAGCGGGGCGCTCAATGAGCAGTTCTTC	CASSGALNEQFF
few	-	TRBV3-1	TRBJ1-2	TGTGCCAGCAGCCAATGGACAAATCCGAACTATGGCTACACCTTC	CASSQWTNPNYGYTF
-	-	TRBV30	TRBJ1-6	TGTGCCTGGAGTGCCGGGACACGGGTTTTGTTCAATTCACCCCTCCACTTT	CAWSAGTRVLFNSPLHF
-	-	TRBV3-1	TRBJ2-7	TGTGCCAGCAGCCACCTGAGTGGCGAGCAGTACTTC	CASSHLSGEQYF
-	-	TRBV28	TRBJ2-3	TGTGCCAGCAGCCCATCTGGAGGGATAACAGGGGATACGCAGTATTTT	CASSPSGGITGDTQYF
-	-	TRBV6-6	TRBJ2-5	TGTGCCAGCAGTTACTCCTCAGGCCCCCAAGAGACCCAGTACTTC	CASSYSSGPQETQYF
-	-	TRBV4-1	TRBJ2-7	TGCGCCAGCAGCCCCCCGGCTGGAGGATCCCAGTACTTC	CASSPPAGGSQYF
-	-	TRBV6-2/TRBV6-3	TRBJ1-5	TGTGCCAGCAGTATCCAGAGAGATCAGCCCCAGCATTTT	CASSIQRDQPQHF